This T cell receptor (beta chain) was observed in a study of CDR3 diversity in severe acne. In TCRdb, the PCR reads were re-called with MiXCR into one record per CDR3 protein. Of more than 70,000 distinct CDR3 sequences in the sample, 45% to 55% are singletons; the top ten hold around 10%. This clonotype was observed a handful of times. Germline lookup yields CDR1 MRHNA and CDR2 SNTAGT. This CDR3 region has 14 residues. Trimming removed 0 bases from V and 8 bases from J, with 13 bases in between. This TCR was sampled from a male donor with severe acne vulgaris. The chain combines TRBV6-4 with TRBJ1-2; D remains ambiguous. Sequencing was performed on blood. The CDR3 region has the DNA TGTGCCAGCAGTGACTCTTCAGAGGGTTCCGGCTACACCTTC. This encodes CASSDSSEGSGYTF.